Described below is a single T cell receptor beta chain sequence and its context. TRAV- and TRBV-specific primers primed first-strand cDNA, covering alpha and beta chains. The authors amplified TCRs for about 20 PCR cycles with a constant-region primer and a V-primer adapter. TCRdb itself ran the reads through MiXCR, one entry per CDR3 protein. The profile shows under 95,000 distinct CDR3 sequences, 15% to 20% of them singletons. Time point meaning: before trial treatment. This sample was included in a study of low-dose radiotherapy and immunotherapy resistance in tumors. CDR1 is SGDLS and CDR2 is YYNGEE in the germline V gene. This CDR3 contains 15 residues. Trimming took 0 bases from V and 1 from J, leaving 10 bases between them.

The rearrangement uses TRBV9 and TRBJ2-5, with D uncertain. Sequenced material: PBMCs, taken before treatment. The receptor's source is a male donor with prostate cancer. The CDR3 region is CASSVAMRLQETQYF. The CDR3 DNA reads TGTGCCAGCAGCGTAGCTATGCGGCTCCAAGAGACCCAGTACTTC.